Listed below are T cell receptor beta chains from one sample, sequenced in a study of T cell responses to AZD1222 COVID-19 vaccine. The method was immunoSEQ multiplex PCR; TCRdb's version includes in-frame clones alone and lacks a portion of them. The sample has roughly 140,000 clones, around 91% seen once. The sample was peripheral blood, taken on day 0 of AZD1222 vaccination. The receptors were gathered from an adult in good health. The CDR3 runs from the conserved cysteine through the conserved F or W. D genes are given only for firm matches. Clone size is stated in some rows and not others, as once, few, many or a class when expanded.

j_call v_call d_call clone_size cdr3_nt cdr3_aa
TRBJ2-3 TRBV18 TRBD2 NA TGTGCCAGCTCACCACGGCTAGCGGGAGAAGGATCTATGGGGAGGGCAGATACGCAGTATTTT CASSPRLAGEGSMGRADTQYF
TRBJ2-3 TRBV24-1 NA NA TGTGCCACCAGTGATTTGGACCGCACAGATACGCAGTATTTT CATSDLDRTDTQYF
TRBJ1-3 TRBV29-1 NA NA TGCAGCGTCCGGGACACCGGAAACACCATATATTTT CSVRDTGNTIYF
TRBJ1-2 TRBV6-6 NA NA TGTGCCAGCACTTTACAGGGAGGGAATGGCTACACCTTC CASTLQGGNGYTF
TRBJ2-5 TRBV5-1 NA NA TGCGCCAGCAGCTTGGTTGTAAGAGAGACCCAGTACTTC CASSLVVRETQYF
TRBJ1-2 TRBV9 NA NA TGTGCCAGCAGCGTAGCCGTGGCGGGCAGTAACTATGGCTACACCTTC CASSVAVAGSNYGYTF
TRBJ2-3 TRBV9 NA NA TGTGCCAGCAGCGTAGAGGTCCGCACAGATACGCAGTATTTT CASSVEVRTDTQYF
TRBJ2-5 TRBV9 TRBD1 once TGTGCCAGCAGCGTAGGGACAGGGGTATCAGAGACCCAGTACTTC CASSVGTGVSETQYF
TRBJ1-1 TRBV7-2 NA NA TGTGCCAGCGCTCCTCGGGGGGGTACTGAAGCTTTCTTT CASAPRGGTEAFF
TRBJ1-6 TRBV4-3 NA NA TGCGCCAGCAGCCAAGATCCCTCCACCAGGAGGCCCCTCCACTTT CASSQDPSTRRPLHF
TRBJ2-1 TRBV3-1/TRBV3-2 NA NA TGTGCCAGCAGCCAACCCGGGGAGCAGTTCTTC CASSQPGEQFF
TRBJ1-4 TRBV27 TRBD1 once TGTGCCAGCAGTTCCAGGGGGCGCGGTGAAAAACTGTTTTTT CASSSRGRGEKLFF
TRBJ1-5 TRBV28 TRBD1 NA TGTGTCACAGGGGACAGGCGTCGGCCCCAGCATTTT CVTGDRRRPQHF
TRBJ1-6 TRBV7-3 NA NA TGTGCCAGCAGCCCCCACGGGAATTCACCCCTCCACTTT CASSPHGNSPLHF
TRBJ1-5 TRBV24-1 NA NA TGTGCCACCAGTAGGAATAGCAATCAGCCCCAGCATTTT CATSRNSNQPQHF
TRBJ2-7 TRBV27 NA NA TGTGCCAGCAGTTCGGTTGGGACGACCCACGAGCAGTACTTC CASSSVGTTHEQYF
TRBJ1-2 TRBV6-6 NA NA TGTGCCAGCAGTACCTCCTGGGGGCATGGCTACACCTTC CASSTSWGHGYTF
TRBJ2-2 TRBV2 NA NA TGTGCCAGCAGTGAATCGGGAAAGGGCACCGGGGAGCTGTTTTTT CASSESGKGTGELFF
TRBJ2-4 TRBV25-1 NA NA TGTGCCAGCAGTGAATGGGTCGGGGCAGGGGAAAACATTCAGTACTTC CASSEWVGAGENIQYF
TRBJ2-1 TRBV5-6 TRBD1 NA TGTGCCAGCAGCTTACCCGGGACAGGGTACAATGAGCAGTTCTTC CASSLPGTGYNEQFF
TRBJ2-2 TRBV7-7 NA NA TGTGCCAGCAGCTTAGTCGAGGGAAACACCGGGGAGCTGTTTTTT CASSLVEGNTGELFF
TRBJ2-5 TRBV9 NA once TGTGCCAGCAGCGTAGAGGGTAACGAGATGTACCAAGAGACCCAGTACTTC CASSVEGNEMYQETQYF
TRBJ2-7 TRBV6-5 TRBD2 once TGTGCCAGCAGACTAGCGAGCTCCTACGAGCAGTACTTC CASRLASSYEQYF
TRBJ1-3 TRBV28 TRBD1 NA TGTGCCAGCAGTTTATGGGCAATACAGGGGAGAAACACCATATATTTT CASSLWAIQGRNTIYF
TRBJ1-6 TRBV12-3/TRBV12-4 NA NA TGTGCCAGCACCTCGAATAAACCCCTCCACTTT CASTSNKPLHF
TRBJ2-2 TRBV7-8 NA NA TGTGCCAGCAGCTTAAGGGTAGGAGTGGGACGACCTCTCGGGGAGCTGTTTTTT CASSLRVGVGRPLGELFF
TRBJ2-5 TRBV15 TRBD2 NA TGTGCCACCAGCAGAGATTACGGGGCGGGAGCGGGAGAGACCCAGTACTTC CATSRDYGAGAGETQYF
TRBJ2-3 TRBV9 NA NA TGTGCCAGCAGCGCCTCGCTCCCTCCGGGACCCGAATTTTTAGCAGATACGCAGTATTTT CASSASLPPGPEFLADTQYF
TRBJ1-5 TRBV6-2/TRBV6-3 NA NA TGTGCCAGCAGTCCCCGATGGAGACAGCCCCAGCATTTT CASSPRWRQPQHF
TRBJ2-3 TRBV14 TRBD1 NA TGTGCCAGCAGCCCCGGGACAGGGAGCACAGATACGCAGTATTTT CASSPGTGSTDTQYF
TRBJ2-1 TRBV12-3/TRBV12-4 NA NA TGTGCCAGCACCAGACAAGCGGGTGAGCAGTTCTTC CASTRQAGEQFF
TRBJ1-5 TRBV24-1 TRBD1 NA TGTGCCACCAGTGATCCGGGACAGACCGGTCAGCCCCAGCATTTT CATSDPGQTGQPQHF
TRBJ1-5 TRBV4-1 NA NA TGCGCCAGCAGACAAACAGGGTTGGGGCAGCCCCAGCATTTT CASRQTGLGQPQHF
TRBJ2-7 TRBV7-2 NA NA TGTGCCAGCAGCTCCTACAGAATGGAGCAGTACTTC CASSSYRMEQYF
TRBJ1-1 TRBV5-1 NA NA TGCGCCAGCAGCTGGGACGGTATGAACACTGAAGCTTTCTTT CASSWDGMNTEAFF
TRBJ1-1 TRBV27 NA NA TGTGCCAGCAGTTTAATTAGTCAGGGGAACACTGAAGCTTTCTTT CASSLISQGNTEAFF
TRBJ1-4 TRBV21-1 NA NA TGTGCCAGTAGACGATCGGCTTCAACTAATGAAAAACTGTTTTTT CASRRSASTNEKLFF
TRBJ2-1 TRBV18 NA NA TGTGCCAGCTCACCACCGGACAGAGCCTACAATGAGCAGTTCTTC CASSPPDRAYNEQFF
TRBJ1-1 TRBV18 NA NA TGTGCCAGCTCACTATCCCTCCGGGACGCAACCTTGAACACTGAAGCTTTCTTT CASSLSLRDATLNTEAFF
TRBJ2-3 TRBV29-1 TRBD2 NA TGCAGCGGGCAACTAGCGGGAGAGACAGATACGCAGTATTTT CSGQLAGETDTQYF
TRBJ1-2 TRBV19 NA few TGTGCCAGTAGGTCGGATTCGGGCTATGGCTACACCTTC CASRSDSGYGYTF
TRBJ2-3 TRBV13 TRBD1 NA TGTGCCAGCAGCTTCTCTACTCTTGGCGGGCAGGGGGCAATAGATACGCAGTATTTT CASSFSTLGGQGAIDTQYF
TRBJ1-2 TRBV18 NA NA TGTGCCAGCTCACCCTTCCCGGGAGATGGCTACACCTTC CASSPFPGDGYTF
TRBJ2-7 TRBV5-4 NA NA TGTGCCAGCAGCTTGGATCGTGGATACGAGCAGTACTTC CASSLDRGYEQYF
TRBJ2-1 TRBV19 NA NA TGTGCCAGTAGTATGATGCATGAGCAGTTCTTC CASSMMHEQFF
TRBJ1-4 TRBV4-1 NA NA TGCGCCAGCAGCCAAGGTTACTCCGGGCGGGGTGAAAAACTGTTTTTT CASSQGYSGRGEKLFF
TRBJ2-5 TRBV7-2 NA NA TGTGCCAGCAGCTTAGCTCGGGCCCTTGAGACCCAGTACTTC CASSLARALETQYF
TRBJ2-1 TRBV7-3 NA NA TGTGCCAGCAGCCTTAGCCTAGGGGAGCAGTTCTTC CASSLSLGEQFF
TRBJ1-1 TRBV4-2 NA once TGTGCCAGCAGCCAAGCAGCACAGGTGAACACTGAAGCTTTCTTT CASSQAAQVNTEAFF
TRBJ1-3 TRBV7-8 TRBD1 NA TGTGCCAGCAGCTCCTACAGGGGAGGAAACACCATATATTTT CASSSYRGGNTIYF
TRBJ1-3 TRBV6-1 NA NA TGTGCCAGCAGTGAATATCGGGGACGGGTGGACACCATATATTTT CASSEYRGRVDTIYF
TRBJ2-2 TRBV7-3 TRBD2 NA TGTGCCAGCAGCTTAGGACTAGCGGGGGGCACCGGGGAGCTGTTTTTT CASSLGLAGGTGELFF